The clone carrying this T cell receptor (beta chain) was counted at least ten times. This entry comes from a study of T cells of healthy individuals. CDR1 is MNHEY and CDR2 is SMNVEV in the germline V gene (reference sequence). V gave up 5 bases and J gave up 0 bases; unmatched junction bases: 5. The CDR3 consists of 16 residues. TCRdb called the 5' RACE reads again in MiXCR, with one record for every CDR3 protein. The profile shows around 63,000 distinct CDR3 sequences, 15% to 20% of them singletons. V is TRBV27 and J is TRBJ2-1; 9 nucleotides line up with TRBD1. The clonotype originates from a human donor in good health. The CDR3 region has the DNA TGTGCCAGCAGTGGGGGGACAGGGAGCTCCTACAATGAGCAGTTCTTC. It codes for CASSGGTGSSYNEQFF.